The T cell receptor (beta chain) described here comes from a study of CD8+ T cells in alopecia areata. Across the study: Tofacitinib was taken orally by treated patients, and the dose was 5 to 10 mg twice daily. Findings and caveats of the study: Tofacitinib yielded significantly lower scalp clonality and fewer expanded CD8+ clones among the top 100. Scalp lesions, especially in alopecia totalis/universalis, had higher clonality than normal scalp.

Treatment of the sample: oral pan-JAK inhibitor, 5-10 mg twice daily. Concerning this clone: The antigen remains undetermined.

The authors extracted RNA and reverse transcribed it into cDNA as the sequencing template. Only in-frame clones appear in the TCRdb table, and some are missing; sequencing was by immunoSEQ multiplex PCR. The sample records tens of thousands of clones, around 42% being singletons. Germline lookup yields CDR1 MNHEY and CDR2 SMNVEV (reference sequence). This CDR3 contains 12 residues. V lost 7 bases to trimming and J lost 10 bases; unmatched junction nucleotides: 6. The chain joins TRBV27 to TRBJ2-1; 8 bases map to TRBD1. The source material was CD8+ T cells sorted from blood, sampled around week 37, from a patient treated with tofacitinib. The TCR was taken from a human donor with alopecia areata. The CDR3 here is CASTQGALEQFF. As DNA, the CDR3 is TGTGCCAGCACCCAGGGGGCCCTAGAGCAGTTCTTC.